These 27 T cell receptor beta chains share one sample of origin, sequenced in a study of CD8 T cells in ankylosing spondylitis. General study points: Within ankylosing spondylitis blood, a TCR beta motif made up of several highly homologous variants appeared to be characteristic.

TCRdb reanalysed the 5' RACE reads using MiXCR and keeps one entry per CDR3 protein. The profile shows around 130,000 distinct CDR3 sequences, more than 15% of them singletons. Their specific antigens are unknown. Specimen: blood, either unsorted or a sorted T cell fraction (not recorded which). The receptors here all came from a male donor with ankylosing spondylitis.

This clonotype was observed a few times. The chain recombines TRBV4-1 with TRBJ2-1; the D call may be TRBD1 or TRBD2 (6 bases each). Per the germline V gene, CDR1 is MGHRA and CDR2 is YSYEKL. There are 15 residues in the CDR3. V dropped 1 base and J dropped 8 bases, with 15 bases sitting between them. CDR3 DNA: TGCGCCAGCAGCCAAGGGAACAGGGAGGTATATGAGCAGTTCTTC. The encoded protein is CASSQGNREVYEQFF.

The rearrangement uses TRBV12-3 or TRBV12-4 and TRBJ1-1; 10 nucleotides line up with TRBD1. The CDR3 is 13 residues long. Trimming cost V 6 bases and J 7 bases; bases outside gene matches: 5. CDR3 DNA: TGTGCCAGCAGGCAAGACAGGGGGCTTGAAGCTTTCTTT. This sequence encodes CASRQDRGLEAFF.

A few counts support this clonotype. The J gene is TRBJ2-3, the V gene TRBV27, with D possibly TRBD2 on 6 matching bases. With 2 bases removed from V and 1 base from J, the gap between germline ends came to 10 bases. This CDR3 has 15 residues. The V gene's germline CDR1 is MNHEY and CDR2 SMNVEV (reference sequence). This CDR3 is CASSLPGSGTDTQYF. CDR3 DNA: TGTGCCAGCAGTTTACCCGGGAGCGGCACAGATACGCAGTATTTT.

This clonotype was seen just once. The V gene is TRBV2, the J gene TRBJ2-3; 13 bases are a match to TRBD2. The ends lost 7 bases at V and 5 bases at J; junction bases unmatched: 3. This CDR3 has 14 amino acids. Per the germline V gene, CDR1 is SNHLY and CDR2 is FYNNEI. The CDR3 is CASNGLAGEDTQYF. In DNA form, the CDR3 reads TGTGCCAGCAATGGACTAGCGGGAGAAGATACGCAGTATTTT.

The CDR3 sequence: CASSLTTYDSYNEQFF. The CDR3 nucleotides are TGTGCCAGCAGCTTAACGACTTACGACTCCTACAATGAGCAGTTCTTC. The rearrangement joins TRBV7-3 to TRBJ2-1, with no clear D. Trimming shortened V by 0 bases and J by 0 bases, and 9 bases separated the two germline ends. This CDR3 contains 16 residues. In germline, CDR1 is SGHTA, CDR2 FQGTGA.

This clonotype was counted many times. The chain recombines TRBV5-6 with TRBJ2-5, with TRBD1 identical over 8 bases. J was trimmed by 5 bases and V by 4 bases; bases with no gene match: 10. The CDR3 consists of 15 residues. The germline V gene encodes CDR1 SGHDT and CDR2 YYEEEE. DNA of the CDR3: TGTGCCAGCAGCCCCCCCCGGACAGGGAAGGAGACCCAGTACTTC. The encoded protein is CASSPPRTGKETQYF.

Ten or more counts support this clonotype. V and J are TRBV7-9 and TRBJ2-5; a possible D gene is TRBD2 (5 bases). V lost 4 bases and J 9 bases, leaving 21 bases between the germline ends. The CDR3 has 15 residues. CDR1 and CDR2 (germline): SEHNR, FQNEAQ (reference sequence). The CDR3 region is CASSSERNPVLSQYF. In DNA, the CDR3 is TGTGCCAGCAGCTCGGAGCGGAACCCGGTTTTGTCCCAGTACTTC.

This clonotype was picked up a small number of times. The V call is TRBV7-9, the J call TRBJ1-1; D possibly corresponds to TRBD1 (6 bases). Between the trimmed V and J ends, which lost 1 base and 3 bases, there was a span of 12 bases. The CDR3 loop spans 15 amino acids. Germline-derived CDR1 and CDR2 are SEHNR and FQNEAQ (reference sequence). CDR3 nucleotide sequence: TGTGCCAGCAGCTTAGAACAGGGTGGGGACACTGAAGCTTTCTTT. It yields the protein CASSLEQGGDTEAFF.

V is TRBV4-1 and J is TRBJ1-2; the D gene is possibly TRBD1 (6 bases). The CDR3 spans 16 residues. V dropped 3 bases and J dropped 4 bases, with 18 bases sitting between them. The germline V gene encodes CDR1 MGHRA and CDR2 YSYEKL. CDR3 residues: CASSQGPGESFYGYTF. In DNA form, the CDR3 reads TGCGCCAGCAGCCAGGGGCCAGGGGAATCTTTCTATGGCTACACCTTC.

The chain joins TRBV7-9 to TRBJ2-7; tentatively, D is TRBD2 (5 bases). This CDR3 has 14 amino acids. V was pared by 5 bases and J by 5 bases, with 16 bases between. Looked up from germline, CDR1 is SEHNR and CDR2 is FQNEAQ (reference sequence). CDR3 sequence reads: CASSPAGRRDEQYF. DNA of the CDR3: TGTGCCAGCAGCCCAGCTGGCAGGCGGGACGAGCAGTACTTC.

The chain uses TRBV7-9 and TRBJ2-7; 10 bases match TRBD2. The CDR3 is 16 residues long. Germline V lookup: CDR1 SEHNR, CDR2 FQNEAQ (reference sequence). V was pared by 6 bases and J by 3 bases, with 11 bases of the junction left unmatched. In DNA form, the CDR3 reads TGTGCCAGCAGTCTCATTGGGGCTAGCGGGAGCTACGAGCAGTACTTC. Translation: CASSLIGASGSYEQYF. Full variable domain (missing parts from reference TRBV7-9 and TRBJ2-7): DTGVSQNPRHKITKRGQNVTFRCDPISEHNRLYWYRQTLGQGPEFLTYFQNEAQLEKSRLLSDRFSAERPKGSFSTLEIQRTEQGDSAMYLCASSLIGASGSYEQYFGPGTRLTVT.

This clonotype turned up a few times. The chain employs TRBV6-2 or TRBV6-3 and TRBJ2-1, with no clear D. Germline V CDR1 and CDR2: MNHEY, SVGEGT. The CDR3 contains 15 residues. V lost 5 bases and J 7 bases, leaving 18 bases between the germline ends. The CDR3 region is CASSLKLAGMNEQFF. The CDR3 bases are TGTGCCAGCAGTCTTAAGTTGGCTGGGATGAATGAGCAGTTCTTC.

This clonotype turned up a few times. The J gene is TRBJ2-7, the V gene TRBV20-1; D gene unclear. The V end was cut by 5 bases, the J end by 4 bases, with 9 bases between. Germline loops: CDR1 DFQATT, CDR2 SNEGSKA (reference sequence). The CDR3 contains 11 residues. The CDR3 DNA reads TGCAGTGCTCCCACCTTGTACGAGCAGTACTTC. It specifies CSAPTLYEQYF.

The chain carries TRBV4-1 and TRBJ2-3; D is possibly TRBD2 (5 bases). CDR1 is MGHRA, CDR2 YSYEKL, per germline. Trimming cost V 1 base and J 0 bases, with 8 bases left between them. The CDR3 has 15 amino acids. This CDR3 is CASSQGRTSTDTQYF. The DNA for the CDR3 is TGCGCCAGCAGCCAAGGGCGGACTAGCACAGATACGCAGTATTTT.

This clonotype was counted ten times or more. The chain couples TRBV24-1 to TRBJ2-5, with 7 bases that match TRBD1. CDR1 is KGHDR and CDR2 is SFDVKD in the germline V gene. The CDR3 is 15 residues long. V dropped 3 bases and J dropped 2; count of bases not matched to a gene: 5. The CDR3 sequence is CATSDHRTGQETQYF. The CDR3 DNA reads as TGTGCCACCAGTGATCACAGGACAGGACAAGAGACCCAGTACTTC.

In its sample, this clonotype was seen a few times. CDR3 bases: TGTGCCATCAGCCTCGGACTAGCGGGCAGCTCCTACGAGCAGTACTTC. Amino acids: CAISLGLAGSSYEQYF. This chain links TRBV10-3 with TRBJ2-7; 11 bases agree with TRBD2. With 6 bases clipped from V and 0 bases from J, the junction kept 7 bases outside the gene matches. From germline, CDR1 is ENHRY and CDR2 SYGVKD. The CDR3 extends over 16 amino acids.

The gene calls are TRBV7-9 and TRBJ1-6, with TRBD1 identical over 8 bases. The CDR3 extends over 14 amino acids. Germline V gene lookup returns CDR1 SEHNR and CDR2 FQNEAQ (reference sequence). Trimming removed 5 bases from V and 7 bases from J; junction bases left unmatched: 4. CDR3 residues: CASSLTGDNSPLHF. CDR3 nucleotide sequence: TGTGCCAGCAGCCTGACAGGGGACAATTCACCCCTCCACTTT.

As to this clonotype: An end of the junction does not agree with germline; a read error may underlie this. The genes are TRBV5-6 and TRBJ2-2, with D tentatively TRBD1 (6 bases). The CDR3 consists of 15 residues. Germline CDR1 reads SGHDT; CDR2 reads YYEEEE. CDR3 in DNA: TGTGCCATCAGCCCCGGGACACCTAACACCGGGGAGCTGTTTTTT. Its translation is CAISPGTPNTGELFF.

The rearrangement links TRBV24-1 to TRBJ2-1, with 14 bases that match TRBD2. Trimming removed 2 bases from V and 6 bases from J; junction bases left unmatched: 5. Germline V gene sequence: CDR1 KGHDR, CDR2 SFDVKD. The CDR3 consists of 17 residues. CDR3 loop: CATSDSVTSGRANEQFF. The CDR3 coding sequence is TGTGCCACCAGTGATTCCGTGACTAGCGGGAGGGCCAATGAGCAGTTCTTC.

The rearrangement joins TRBV20-1 to TRBJ2-5; 10 nucleotides align to TRBD1. V gave up 3 bases and J gave up 5 bases; unmatched junction bases: 9. The length of the CDR3 is 15 residues. The germline V gene encodes CDR1 DFQATT and CDR2 SNEGSKA (reference sequence). This CDR3 is CSASGGQGLLETQYF. The CDR3 region has the DNA TGCAGTGCTAGTGGGGGACAGGGGTTATTGGAGACCCAGTACTTC.

This sequence joins TRBV20-1 and TRBJ2-7; no clear D. Germline loops: CDR1 DFQATT, CDR2 SNEGSKA (reference sequence). This CDR3 contains 11 residues. V shed 6 bases and J shed 6 bases, with 12 bases lying between them. The CDR3 DNA reads TGCAGTGCAAGGGTCGCGGCCGAGCAGTACTTC. Encoded protein: CSARVAAEQYF.

The genes are TRBV4-3 and TRBJ2-7, with 10 bases that match TRBD1. Unmatched junction bases numbered 4, after V lost 0 bases and J lost 5 bases. The CDR3 length is 15 residues. Germline values: CDR1 LGHNA, CDR2 YSLEER. For the CDR3, the DNA is TGCGCCAGCAGCCAAGATGGACAGGGGGGCGACGAGCAGTACTTC. Its translation: CASSQDGQGGDEQYF.

This clonotype occurred a few times. V is TRBV4-1 and J is TRBJ2-7; 11 nucleotides match TRBD1. The V and J ends lost 5 bases and 3 bases, in that order; junction bases with no gene match: 3. The CDR3 has 14 residues. Germline lookup yields CDR1 MGHRA and CDR2 YSYEKL. The CDR3 here is CASSWDRGSYEQYF. CDR3 in DNA: TGCGCCAGCAGCTGGGACAGGGGGAGCTACGAGCAGTACTTC.

This clonotype has a single count. The chain combines TRBV6-1 with TRBJ2-2, with D possibly being TRBD1 or TRBD2 (6 bases each). The CDR3 length is 16 residues. Trimming stripped 11 bases from V and 2 bases from J, with 21 bases between. Germline loops: CDR1 MNHNS, CDR2 SASEGT. CDR3 protein: CASLGGGRENTGELFF. As DNA, the CDR3 is TGTGCCTCCCTAGGGGGAGGACGCGAAAACACCGGGGAGCTGTTTTTT.

This clonotype was seen at least ten times. The V and J genes are TRBV6-5 and TRBJ2-2, with D hard to call. The germline gives CDR1 MNHEY, CDR2 SVGAGI. The CDR3 totals 12 residues. V lost 2 bases and J lost 4, with 2 bases in between. The CDR3 DNA reads TGTGCCAGCAGTTACGGCACCGGGGAGCTGTTTTTT. It codes for CASSYGTGELFF.

This rearrangement joins TRBV6-2 or TRBV6-3 to TRBJ2-1, with TRBD2 identical over 7 bases. This CDR3 spans 15 amino acids. V trimming: 2 bases; J trimming: 7 bases; junction bases outside the gene matches: 8. CDR1 and CDR2 from the germline V gene are MNHEY and SVGEGT. The chain's CDR3 is CASSYRWEGRNEQFF. Here the CDR3 DNA reads TGTGCCAGCAGTTACCGGTGGGAGGGCCGGAATGAGCAGTTCTTC.

The rearrangement joins TRBV5-1 to TRBJ2-3; TRBD2 aligns across 11 bases. The V segment lost 4 bases and the J segment 4 bases; nucleotides outside the gene matches: 5. The germline V gene encodes CDR1 SGHRS and CDR2 YFSETQ. The CDR3 is 15 amino acids. The CDR3 region has the DNA TGCGCCAGCAGCCAGACTAGCGGGACCGCAGATACGCAGTATTTT. It is translated as CASSQTSGTADTQYF.